These T cell receptor beta chains were read from a single sample in a study of blood T cell repertoires in COVID-19. TCRdb's copy holds only in-frame clones and misses some; the assay was immunoSEQ multiplex PCR. The sample carries roughly 100,000 clones, about 90% recorded once. The sample comprised peripheral blood. The receptors were gathered from a human donor in a cohort sampled during active COVID-19. Both conserved end residues are part of each CDR3. Fields, in order: J gene, V gene, clone size, D gene, CDR3 protein, CDR3 DNA. D genes are given only for firm matches. For some rows the clone size is stated as once, few or many, or as a class when expanded; others skip it.

TRBJ1-1 | TRBV19 | NA | TRBD1 | CASETGGRTEAFF | TGTGCCAGTGAGACAGGGGGCCGAACTGAAGCTTTCTTT
TRBJ2-1 | TRBV9 | NA | TRBD2 | CASSVGGTSGYNEQFF | TGTGCCAGCAGCGTAGGGGGGACTAGCGGATACAATGAGCAGTTCTTC
TRBJ2-5 | TRBV27 | NA | NA | CASSLRGNQETQYF | TGTGCCAGCAGTTTACGCGGAAACCAAGAGACCCAGTACTTC
TRBJ2-2 | TRBV4-1 | NA | TRBD1 | CASSHLTTGSGELFF | TGCGCCAGCAGCCACCTAACGACAGGGTCGGGGGAGCTGTTTTTT
TRBJ2-6 | TRBV5-6 | NA | TRBD1 | CASSWRGTGFSGANVLTF | TGTGCCAGCAGCTGGAGGGGGACAGGGTTCTCTGGGGCCAACGTCCTGACTTTC
TRBJ1-1 | TRBV7-2 | NA | NA | CASVGSILMNTEAFF | TGTGCCAGCGTAGGGAGTATTCTCATGAACACTGAAGCTTTCTTT
TRBJ1-5 | TRBV7-8 | NA | TRBD1 | CASSLVGTGDSQPQHF | TGTGCCAGCAGCTTAGTCGGGACAGGGGACAGTCAGCCCCAGCATTTT
TRBJ2-6 | TRBV6-5 | once | NA | CASRAAGANVLTF | TGTGCCTCCAGGGCTGCTGGGGCCAACGTCCTGACTTTC
TRBJ1-6 | TRBV18 | once | NA | CASSPGGYSPLHF | TGTGCCAGCTCACCGGGAGGGTATTCACCCCTCCACTTT
TRBJ2-1 | TRBV6-6 | NA | NA | CASRPNKQGGEQFF | TGTGCCAGCAGACCTAACAAACAGGGCGGTGAGCAGTTCTTC
TRBJ2-3 | TRBV27 | NA | NA | CASSLWGDGSSDTQYF | TGTGCCAGCAGTTTATGGGGGGACGGAAGCTCAGATACGCAGTATTTT
TRBJ1-6 | TRBV7-9 | NA | NA | CASSGEGNSPLHF | TGTGCCAGCTCGGGAGAGGGTAATTCACCCCTCCACTTT
TRBJ2-6 | TRBV10-3 | NA | NA | CAISGDTRRANVLTF | TGTGCCATCAGTGGGGACACTCGGCGGGCCAACGTCCTGACTTTC
TRBJ2-3 | TRBV2 | NA | NA | CASRPTMADTQYF | TGTGCCAGCAGGCCCACTATGGCCGATACGCAGTATTTT
TRBJ2-1 | TRBV2 | NA | TRBD2 | CAGGSGSYNEQFF | TGTGCCGGCGGGAGTGGCTCCTACAATGAGCAGTTCTTC
TRBJ2-3 | TRBV4-1 | NA | NA | CASSLQGRETDTQYF | TGCGCCAGCAGCCTACAGGGTAGGGAGACAGATACGCAGTATTTT
TRBJ1-4 | TRBV2 | NA | NA | CASLGGNEKLFF | TGTGCCTCCCTGGGGGGTAATGAAAAACTGTTTTTT
TRBJ2-7 | TRBV2 | NA | NA | CASSDDCYEQYF | TGTGCCAGCAGTGATGACTGTTACGAGCAGTACTTC
TRBJ2-1 | TRBV5-8 | NA | TRBD2 | CASSLWLAGYNEQFF | TGTGCCAGCAGCTTGTGGCTAGCGGGGTACAATGAGCAGTTCTTC
TRBJ1-5 | TRBV5-4 | NA | NA | CASSAPDMARTAQHF | TGTGCCAGCAGCGCGCCTGACATGGCTCGCACGGCCCAGCATTTT
TRBJ2-7 | TRBV4-1 | NA | NA | CASSQDPVRGGEQYF | TGCGCCAGCAGCCAAGATCCGGTCAGGGGCGGGGAGCAGTACTTC
TRBJ1-1 | TRBV4-3 | NA | NA | CASSQGQGRNTEAFF | TGCGCCAGCAGCCAAGGGCAGGGTCGGAACACTGAAGCTTTCTTT
TRBJ2-3 | TRBV28 | NA | TRBD2 | CATNGGGLKDTQYF | TGTGCCACCAACGGGGGGGGGCTGAAAGATACGCAGTATTTT
TRBJ2-1 | TRBV27 | NA | TRBD1 | CASSPPWGKGAGNEQFF | TGTGCCAGCAGTCCCCCGTGGGGGAAGGGGGCCGGCAATGAGCAGTTCTTC
TRBJ1-2 | TRBV25-1 | NA | TRBD1 | CASSEGQGYGYTF | TGTGCCAGCAGTGAGGGACAGGGCTATGGCTACACCTTC
TRBJ2-3 | TRBV6-5 | NA | TRBD1 | CASKRQGRGTDTQYF | TGTGCCAGCAAGAGACAGGGCCGTGGCACAGATACGCAGTATTTT
TRBJ2-7 | TRBV19 | NA | TRBD1 | CASKLTGTGTYEQYF | TGTGCCAGTAAGCTTACCGGGACAGGGACCTACGAGCAGTACTTC
TRBJ1-1 | TRBV7-2 | NA | TRBD1 | CASSSRDRRNTEAFF | TGTGCCAGCAGCTCCCGGGACAGGAGGAACACTGAAGCTTTCTTT
TRBJ2-7 | TRBV6-4 | NA | TRBD1 | CASSEPWDRPSYEQYF | TGTGCCAGCAGTGAACCCTGGGACAGACCCTCCTACGAGCAGTACTTC
TRBJ2-2 | TRBV11-3 | NA | TRBD1 | CASSQTWDRGHKITGELFF | TGTGCCAGCAGTCAGACCTGGGACAGGGGGCATAAGATCACCGGGGAGCTGTTTTTT
TRBJ2-5 | TRBV13 | NA | TRBD2 | CASSAEGLARPQETQYF | TGTGCCAGCAGCGCTGAGGGACTAGCGCGTCCGCAAGAGACCCAGTACTTC
TRBJ2-3 | TRBV4-1 | NA | TRBD1 | CASSLTPGQGKDTQYF | TGCGCCAGCAGCCTAACTCCGGGACAGGGGAAAGATACGCAGTATTTT
TRBJ2-5 | TRBV5-6 | NA | NA | CASSLSGTETQYF | TGTGCCAGCAGCTTGTCAGGGACTGAGACCCAGTACTTC
TRBJ2-5 | TRBV3-1/TRBV3-2 | NA | TRBD2 | CASSQTSPHTSGGKRETQYF | TGTGCCAGCAGCCAAACTTCCCCTCACACTAGCGGGGGCAAACGAGAGACCCAGTACTTC
TRBJ2-7 | TRBV7-3 | NA | NA | CASSSRHRAEQYF | TGTGCCAGCAGCTCCCGCCACAGGGCCGAGCAGTACTTC
TRBJ2-3 | TRBV9 | few | NA | CASSATDTQYF | TGTGCCAGCAGCGCGACAGATACGCAGTATTTT
TRBJ1-5 | TRBV7-9 | NA | NA | CASDSGHRNQPQHF | TGTGCCAGCGACTCTGGACACCGTAATCAGCCCCAGCATTTT
TRBJ2-1 | TRBV19 | once | NA | CASSQSVDYNEQFF | TGTGCCAGTAGCCAATCCGTAGATTACAATGAGCAGTTCTTC
TRBJ1-2 | TRBV5-1 | NA | TRBD1 | CASSLDRGNYGYTF | TGCGCCAGCAGCTTGGACAGGGGTAACTATGGCTACACCTTC
TRBJ1-2 | TRBV20-1 | NA | NA | CSARDGPGYTF | TGCAGTGCTAGAGATGGCCCTGGCTACACCTTC
TRBJ1-1 | TRBV12-3/TRBV12-4 | NA | NA | CASSRGGLKAFF | TGTGCCAGCAGTCGGGGGGGTTTAAAGGCTTTCTTT
TRBJ1-6 | TRBV28 | NA | TRBD1 | CASSLGGTGQISPLHF | TGTGCCAGCAGCTTGGGGGGGACAGGGCAAATCTCACCCCTCCACTTT
TRBJ2-7 | TRBV14 | NA | NA | CASRPNSYEQYF | TGTGCCAGCAGACCCAACAGCTACGAGCAGTACTTC
TRBJ2-7 | TRBV30 | NA | TRBD2 | CAWSVPGLAGGRGSYEQYF | TGTGCCTGGAGTGTCCCGGGACTAGCGGGGGGCCGGGGATCCTACGAGCAGTACTTC
TRBJ2-1 | TRBV6-6 | NA | TRBD1 | CASSFTGQGSNEQFF | TGTGCCAGCAGTTTCACGGGACAGGGTAGCAATGAGCAGTTCTTC
TRBJ2-5 | TRBV6-5 | NA | NA | CASSYVGGNRETQYF | TGTGCCAGCAGTTACGTTGGAGGGAACAGAGAGACCCAGTACTTC
TRBJ2-7 | TRBV7-2 | NA | TRBD2 | CASSLVTSGVYEQYF | TGTGCCAGCAGCTTAGTTACTAGCGGGGTCTACGAGCAGTACTTC
TRBJ2-7 | TRBV2 | NA | NA | CASTSEHQQGYFYEQYF | TGTGCCAGCACGTCGGAACATCAGCAGGGTTATTTCTACGAGCAGTACTTC
TRBJ1-5 | TRBV5-3 | NA | TRBD1 | CARNSAGTGLNQPQHF | TGTGCCAGAAATTCGGCCGGGACAGGGCTCAATCAGCCCCAGCATTTT
TRBJ1-1 | TRBV5-1 | NA | NA | CASSLGQVGEAFF | TGCGCCAGCAGCTTGGGACAGGTCGGTGAAGCTTTCTTT
TRBJ1-6 | TRBV18 | NA | TRBD1 | CASSTGSSYNSPLHF | TGTGCCAGCTCGACAGGGAGCTCCTATAATTCACCCCTCCACTTT
TRBJ2-2 | TRBV24-1 | NA | NA | CATSDTTGLDTGELFF | TGTGCCACCAGTGATACCACGGGACTTGACACCGGGGAGCTGTTTTTT
TRBJ1-1 | TRBV6-5 | once | TRBD1 | CASRKTGGHEAFF | TGTGCCAGCAGAAAGACAGGGGGCCATGAAGCTTTCTTT
TRBJ1-6 | TRBV27 | NA | NA | CASSLKPNSPLHF | TGTGCCAGCAGTTTAAAGCCTAATTCACCCCTCCACTTT